This T cell receptor (beta chain) was obtained from a study of cytomegalovirus exposure and HLA in healthy donors. The PCR had 60 Vbeta and 13 Jbeta primers. The repertoire was sequenced with immunoSEQ multiplex PCR; TCRdb's copy has only in-frame clones and lacks some. The repertoire holds under 200,000 clones, with 75% to 90% as singletons. Points on this clone: Its antigen is unidentified.

V was shortened by 0 bases and J by 2 bases, with 6 bases between the two germline ends. This CDR3 region has 14 residues. Germline CDR1 WNHNN, CDR2 SYGVQD (reference sequence). Study-wide results and limits: Analysis was carried out at a later point, and it linked a missense DCLRE1C variant to TCR beta V- and J-gene trimming.

The specimen sequenced was PBMCs. The genes are TRBV10-1 and TRBJ2-3; D not resolved. The receptor's source is a man between 35 and 55 years old in good health and CMV-seropositive. Written as DNA, the CDR3 is TGCGCCAGCAGTGAGTCGACTCTCACAGATACGCAGTATTTT. This translates into CASSESTLTDTQYF.